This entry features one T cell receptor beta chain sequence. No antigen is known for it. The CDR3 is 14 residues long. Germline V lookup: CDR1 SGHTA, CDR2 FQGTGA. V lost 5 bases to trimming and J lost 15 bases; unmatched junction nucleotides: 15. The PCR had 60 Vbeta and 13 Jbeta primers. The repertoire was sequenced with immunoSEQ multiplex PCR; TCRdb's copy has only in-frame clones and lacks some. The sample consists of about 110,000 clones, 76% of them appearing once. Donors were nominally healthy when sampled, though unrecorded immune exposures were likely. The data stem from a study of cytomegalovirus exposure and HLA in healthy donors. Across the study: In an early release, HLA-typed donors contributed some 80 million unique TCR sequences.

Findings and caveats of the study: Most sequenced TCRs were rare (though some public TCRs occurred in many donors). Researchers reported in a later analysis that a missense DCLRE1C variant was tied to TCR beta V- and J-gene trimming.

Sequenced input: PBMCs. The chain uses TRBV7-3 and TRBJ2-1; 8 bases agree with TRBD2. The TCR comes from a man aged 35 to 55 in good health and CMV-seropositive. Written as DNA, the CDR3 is TGTGCCAGCAGCCCGGGGGGGTGGCGGGAGTCCCCGTTCTTC. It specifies CASSPGGWRESPFF.